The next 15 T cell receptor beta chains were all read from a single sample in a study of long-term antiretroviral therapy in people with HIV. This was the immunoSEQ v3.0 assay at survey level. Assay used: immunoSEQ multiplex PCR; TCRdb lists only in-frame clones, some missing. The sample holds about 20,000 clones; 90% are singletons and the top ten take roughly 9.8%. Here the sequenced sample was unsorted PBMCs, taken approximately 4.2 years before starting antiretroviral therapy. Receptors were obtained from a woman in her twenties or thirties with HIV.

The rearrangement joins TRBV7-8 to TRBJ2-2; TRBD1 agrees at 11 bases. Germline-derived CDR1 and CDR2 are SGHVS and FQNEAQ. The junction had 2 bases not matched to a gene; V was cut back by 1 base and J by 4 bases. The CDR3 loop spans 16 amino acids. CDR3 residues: CASSLGDRGITGELFF. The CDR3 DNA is TGTGCCAGCAGCTTAGGGGACAGGGGGATCACCGGGGAGCTGTTTTTT.

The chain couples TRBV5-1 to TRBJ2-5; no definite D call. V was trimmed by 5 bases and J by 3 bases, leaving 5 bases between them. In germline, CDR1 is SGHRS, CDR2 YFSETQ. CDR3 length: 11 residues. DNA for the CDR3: TGCGCCAGCAGTGAGGAAGAGACCCAGTACTTC. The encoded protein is CASSEEETQYF.

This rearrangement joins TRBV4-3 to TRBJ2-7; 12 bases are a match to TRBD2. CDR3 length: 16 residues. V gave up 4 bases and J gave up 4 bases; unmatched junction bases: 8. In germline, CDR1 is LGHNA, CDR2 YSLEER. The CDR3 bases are TGCGCCAGCAGCCCCCAAAGACTAGCGGGGGAGTACGAGCAGTACTTC. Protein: CASSPQRLAGEYEQYF.

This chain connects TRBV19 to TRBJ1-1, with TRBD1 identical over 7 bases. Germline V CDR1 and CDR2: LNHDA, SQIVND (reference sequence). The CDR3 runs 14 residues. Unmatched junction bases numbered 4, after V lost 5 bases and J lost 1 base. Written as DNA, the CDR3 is TGTGCCAGTAGTCCCGGGACAGCGAACACTGAAGCTTTCTTT. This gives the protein CASSPGTANTEAFF.

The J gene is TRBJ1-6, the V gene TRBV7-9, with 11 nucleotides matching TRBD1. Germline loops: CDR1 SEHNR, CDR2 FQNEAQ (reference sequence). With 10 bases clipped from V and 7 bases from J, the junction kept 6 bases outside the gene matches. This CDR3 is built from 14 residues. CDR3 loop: CATHGTGGNSPLHF. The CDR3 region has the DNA TGTGCCACCCACGGGACAGGGGGAAATTCACCCCTCCACTTT.

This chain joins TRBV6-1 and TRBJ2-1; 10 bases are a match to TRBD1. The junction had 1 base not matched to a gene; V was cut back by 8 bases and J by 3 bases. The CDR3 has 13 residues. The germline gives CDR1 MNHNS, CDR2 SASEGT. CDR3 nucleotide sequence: TGTGCCAGCGGGACAGGGGTCTACAATGAGCAGTTCTTC. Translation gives CASGTGVYNEQFF.

In nucleotides, the CDR3 is TGTGCCATCAGTGTAGACGGGATCTACAATGAGCAGTTCTTC. Encoded protein: CAISVDGIYNEQFF. The genes are TRBV10-3 and TRBJ2-1; perhaps TRBD2 as D (5 bases). CDR3 length: 14 amino acids. Deletions cut 4 bases from V and 3 bases from J, with 10 bases between. Germline CDR1 is ENHRY and CDR2 is SYGVKD.

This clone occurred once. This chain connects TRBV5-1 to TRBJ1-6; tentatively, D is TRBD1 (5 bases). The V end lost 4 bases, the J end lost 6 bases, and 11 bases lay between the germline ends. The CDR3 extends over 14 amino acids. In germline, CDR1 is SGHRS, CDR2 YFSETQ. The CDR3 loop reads CASSPQGLNSPLHF. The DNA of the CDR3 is TGCGCCAGCAGCCCGCAGGGCCTTAATTCACCCCTCCACTTT.

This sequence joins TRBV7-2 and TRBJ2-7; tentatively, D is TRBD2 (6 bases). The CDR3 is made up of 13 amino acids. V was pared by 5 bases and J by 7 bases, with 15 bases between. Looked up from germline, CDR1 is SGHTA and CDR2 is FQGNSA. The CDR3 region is CASSLSPGREQYF. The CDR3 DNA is TGTGCCAGCAGCCTCTCCCCAGGGAGGGAGCAGTACTTC.

CDR3 DNA sequence: TGTGCCAGCAGTGAAAGCGGGGATAAGGACAGGGCAGGGGATACGCAGTATTTT. Its protein product is CASSESGDKDRAGDTQYF. J is TRBJ2-3 and V is TRBV2; D may be TRBD1 (8 bases). V dropped 2 bases and J dropped 6 bases, with 24 bases sitting between them. The germline V gene encodes CDR1 SNHLY and CDR2 FYNNEI. This CDR3 is built from 18 residues.

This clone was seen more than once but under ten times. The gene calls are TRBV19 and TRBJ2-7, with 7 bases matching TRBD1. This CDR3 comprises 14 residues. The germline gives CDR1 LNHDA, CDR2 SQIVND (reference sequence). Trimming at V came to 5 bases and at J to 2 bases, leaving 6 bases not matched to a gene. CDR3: CASSSDRPPYEQYF. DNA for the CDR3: TGTGCCAGTAGTTCGGACAGGCCCCCCTACGAGCAGTACTTC.

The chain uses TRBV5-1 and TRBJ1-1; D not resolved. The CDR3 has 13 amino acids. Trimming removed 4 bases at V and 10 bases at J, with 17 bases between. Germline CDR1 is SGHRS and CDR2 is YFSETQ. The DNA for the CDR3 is TGCGCCAGCAGCCCCGATGCTGAATTTGGAGCTTTCTTT. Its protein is CASSPDAEFGAFF.

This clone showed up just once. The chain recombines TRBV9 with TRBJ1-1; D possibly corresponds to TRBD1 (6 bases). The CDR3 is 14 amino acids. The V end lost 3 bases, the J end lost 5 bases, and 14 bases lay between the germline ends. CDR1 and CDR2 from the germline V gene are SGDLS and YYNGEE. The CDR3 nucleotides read TGTGCCAGCAGCGGAACAGGGTGGGAGACTGAAGCTTTCTTT. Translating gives CASSGTGWETEAFF.

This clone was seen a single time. The CDR3 sequence: CSTYGPLSTDTQYF. The CDR3 coding sequence is TGCAGCACCTACGGCCCCCTTAGCACAGATACGCAGTATTTT. The V gene is TRBV29-1, the J gene TRBJ2-3; D is unclear. Trimming removed 8 bases at V and 0 bases at J, with 15 bases between. The CDR3 totals 14 residues. Germline values: CDR1 SQVTM, CDR2 ANQGSEA.

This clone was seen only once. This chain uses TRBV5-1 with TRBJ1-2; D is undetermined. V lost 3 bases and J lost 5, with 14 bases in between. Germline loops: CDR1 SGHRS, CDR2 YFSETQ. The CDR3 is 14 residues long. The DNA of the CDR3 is TGCGCCAGCAGCTCCGAGGAGGAGGCTTATGGCTACACCTTC. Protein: CASSSEEEAYGYTF.